Presented here are 26 T cell receptor beta chains from one specimen sequenced in a study of OX40 agonist ivuxolimab in advanced cancers. Some clones are missing from TCRdb's copy, which holds only in-frame ones; the method was immunoSEQ multiplex PCR. The sample consists of tens of thousands of clones, roughly 89% of them appearing once. Sequencing was performed on CD4+ or CD8+ T cells sorted from blood, taken in a trial of the OX40 agonist ivuxolimab. The receptors here all came from an adult with an advanced solid tumor such as melanoma, head and neck, liver or kidney cancer.

This chain links TRBV9 with TRBJ2-3, with 14 bases lining up with TRBD2. Trimming at V came to 4 bases and at J to 1 base, leaving 2 bases not matched to a gene. The CDR3 is 16 residues long. The V gene's germline CDR1 is SGDLS and CDR2 YYNGEE. This CDR3 is CASSLGLAGGTDTQYF. In DNA, the CDR3 is TGTGCCAGCAGCTTGGGACTAGCGGGAGGCACAGATACGCAGTATTTT.

The chain recombines TRBV28 with TRBJ2-5; no reliable D call. The CDR3 is 13 residues long. V lost 3 bases and J 0 bases, leaving 5 bases between the germline ends. The germline gives CDR1 MDHEN, CDR2 SYDVKM. Written as DNA, the CDR3 is TGTGCCAGCAGTTTGTCTCACCAAGAGACCCAGTACTTC. It is translated as CASSLSHQETQYF.

This clone came up once. The chain has TRBV19 and TRBJ2-7, with D tentatively TRBD2 (5 bases). The V gene lost 1 base and the J gene lost 3 bases, with 10 bases spanning the gap. CDR3 length: 14 residues. The germline V gene encodes CDR1 LNHDA and CDR2 SQIVND (reference sequence). CDR3 region: CASSIAYGDYEQYF. The CDR3 DNA follows: TGTGCCAGTAGTATAGCCTACGGGGACTACGAGCAGTACTTC.

This rearrangement joins TRBV6-4 to TRBJ2-2; weak D call: TRBD1 (6 bases). V was pared by 4 bases and J by 3 bases, with 15 bases between. The CDR3 runs 16 residues. Germline-derived CDR1 and CDR2 are MRHNA and SNTAGT. CDR3: CASSVSPGVDTGELFF. The CDR3 bases are TGTGCCAGCAGTGTCTCGCCAGGGGTCGACACCGGGGAGCTGTTTTTT.

The chain links TRBV5-1 to TRBJ2-5, with D tentatively TRBD2 (5 bases). The J call is in doubt because the DNA end fits TRBJ2-7 better. Germline loops: CDR1 SGHRS, CDR2 YFSETQ. This CDR3 is 14 amino acids long. The CDR3 sequence is CASSLSPGTYEQYF. The CDR3 region has the DNA TGCGCCAGCAGCTTATCGCCGGGAACCTACGAGCAGTACTTC.

The CDR3 DNA reads TGTGCCAGCAGCCAAGATTTAGGACTAGCGGGAGATGAGCAGTTCTTC. Its translation is CASSQDLGLAGDEQFF. The chain is built from TRBV4-2 and TRBJ2-1; 13 nucleotides match TRBD2. V lost 0 bases, J lost 8 bases, and 4 bases stayed unmatched. Germline values: CDR1 LGHNA, CDR2 YNFKEQ. The CDR3 has 16 amino acids.

V usage is TRBV11-2 and J usage is TRBJ2-7, with TRBD2 identical over 13 bases. CDR3 length: 15 residues. Germline values: CDR1 SGHAT, CDR2 FQNNGV. Trimming cost V 5 bases and J 6 bases; bases outside gene matches: 7. CDR3 amino acids: CASSPGLAGAGEQYF. CDR3 nucleotide sequence: TGTGCCAGCAGCCCCGGACTAGCGGGGGCGGGCGAGCAGTACTTC.

This chain links TRBV19 with TRBJ1-5, with a tentative D call TRBD1 (5 bases). Trimming removed 9 bases at V and 9 bases at J, with 18 bases between. CDR1 is LNHDA and CDR2 is SQIVND in the germline V gene (reference sequence). This CDR3 spans 13 amino acids. DNA of the CDR3: TGTGCCAGCGACAGCCAGACGTTCTGGCCCCAGCATTTT. It encodes CASDSQTFWPQHF.

The chain carries TRBV4-1 and TRBJ2-2, with D perhaps TRBD2 (6 bases). Germline lookup yields CDR1 MGHRA and CDR2 YSYEKL. Trimming took 4 bases from V and 6 from J, leaving 27 bases between them. The CDR3 totals 19 residues. CDR3 nucleotide sequence: TGCGCCAGCAGCCGTGACCGCGGTCAGACTGGACTAAATGCCGGGGAGCTGTTTTTT. Its translation: CASSRDRGQTGLNAGELFF.

The V gene is TRBV19, the J gene TRBJ2-7, with D perhaps matching TRBD2 (5 bases). V was cut by 6 bases and J by 6 bases, with 15 bases left in between. CDR1 is LNHDA and CDR2 is SQIVND in the germline V gene (reference sequence). This CDR3 region has 13 residues. The CDR3: CASRGGGVGEQYF. The CDR3 nucleotides read TGTGCCAGTAGGGGCGGAGGTGTAGGCGAGCAGTACTTC.

The rearrangement uses TRBV5-6 and TRBJ2-3; no definite D call. Germline values: CDR1 SGHDT, CDR2 YYEEEE. This CDR3 has 11 residues. Trimming pared 0 bases from V and 6 bases from J, leaving 2 bases between. The CDR3 protein is CASSLADTQYF. CDR3 DNA: TGTGCCAGCAGCTTGGCGGATACGCAGTATTTT.

The chain links TRBV5-4 to TRBJ2-7, with 10 bases aligning to TRBD2. The germline CDR1 and CDR2 sequences are SGHNT and YYREEE (reference sequence). Trimming took 4 bases from V and 1 from J; bases not matched to a gene: 8. The CDR3 runs 16 residues. As DNA, the CDR3 is TGTGCCAGCAGCCTTGGAGTAGCGGGAGGATCCTACGAGCAGTACTTC. It specifies CASSLGVAGGSYEQYF.

This clone occurred once. The V gene is TRBV9, the J gene TRBJ1-2; tentative D call: TRBD1 (5 bases). CDR1 SGDLS and CDR2 YYNGEE come from the germline V gene. The V end lost 3 bases, the J end lost 8 bases, and 14 bases lay between the germline ends. The CDR3 extends over 13 amino acids. Here the CDR3 DNA reads TGTGCCAGCAGCGCCGGGACCCCTGGGGGCTACACCTTC. Translation gives CASSAGTPGGYTF.

The rearrangement uses TRBV7-2 and TRBJ1-1; D may be TRBD1 (5 bases). The germline V gene has CDR1 SGHTA and CDR2 FQGNSA. The CDR3 consists of 16 residues. V was shortened by 2 bases and J by 4 bases, with 17 bases between the two germline ends. This chain's CDR3 is CASSLQGAGGGTEAFF. CDR3 coding DNA: TGTGCCAGCAGCTTACAAGGGGCAGGCGGTGGCACTGAAGCTTTCTTT. Complete variable domain (other parts from reference TRBV7-2 and TRBJ1-1): GAGVSQSPSNKVTEKGKDVELRCDPISGHTALYWYRQSLGQGLEFLIYFQGNSAPDKSGLPSDRFSAERTGGSVSTLTIQRTQQEDSAVYLCASSLQGAGGGTEAFFGQGTRLTVV.

The chain couples TRBV15 to TRBJ2-7, with D unresolved. CDR1 is LNHNV, CDR2 YYDKDF, per germline (reference sequence). V was trimmed by 1 base and J by 2 bases, leaving 6 bases between them. This CDR3 is built from 13 residues. The CDR3: CATSRGLAYEQYF. In DNA form, the CDR3 reads TGTGCCACCAGCAGAGGACTGGCCTACGAGCAGTACTTC.

This chain links TRBV2 with TRBJ1-5; D might be TRBD1 (5 bases). The V end lost 4 bases, the J end lost 4 bases, and 17 bases lay between the germline ends. The germline V gene has CDR1 SNHLY and CDR2 FYNNEI. The CDR3 runs 16 residues. The CDR3 region has the DNA TGTGCCAGCAGTGCAAGCCAGGGAATAAGGAATCAGCCCCAGCATTTT. Translating gives CASSASQGIRNQPQHF.

V and J are TRBV2 and TRBJ2-1, with TRBD1 matching over 8 bases. Trimming cost V 5 bases and J 2 bases; bases outside gene matches: 5. The CDR3 has 15 residues. Germline V gene data show CDR1 as SNHLY and CDR2 as FYNNEI. CDR3 amino acids: CASSPMTGAYNEQFF. The CDR3 nucleotides read TGTGCCAGCAGTCCAATGACAGGGGCCTACAATGAGCAGTTCTTC.

V is TRBV7-3 and J is TRBJ2-5, with 9 bases lining up with TRBD2. CDR1 is SGHTA, CDR2 FQGTGA, per germline. This CDR3 is 14 amino acids long. The V segment lost 5 bases and the J segment 3 bases; nucleotides outside the gene matches: 4. The CDR3 reads CASSPIAGEETQYF. CDR3 nucleotides: TGTGCCAGCAGCCCGATAGCGGGAGAAGAGACCCAGTACTTC.

This chain connects TRBV14 to TRBJ1-3; D gene uncertain. From germline, CDR1 is SGHDN and CDR2 FVKESK. CDR3 length: 14 residues. The V and J ends lost 3 bases and 1 base respectively, with 7 bases between them. CDR3 nucleotides: TGTGCCAGCAGCCAGCTCCCTTCTGGAAACACCATATATTTT. Protein: CASSQLPSGNTIYF.

The chain has TRBV18 and TRBJ2-2; D perhaps matches TRBD1 (6 bases). CDR3 length: 11 amino acids. Trimming removed 4 bases from V and 10 bases from J, with 7 bases in between. Per the germline V gene, CDR1 is KGHSH and CDR2 is LQKENI. The CDR3 region is CASSRDTELFF. The CDR3 nucleotides read TGTGCCAGCTCACGGGACACGGAGCTGTTTTTT.

The J gene is TRBJ2-2, the V gene TRBV19, with 7 bases identical to TRBD2. Germline loops: CDR1 LNHDA, CDR2 SQIVND (reference sequence). V shed 4 bases and J 1 base; nucleotides not matched to a gene: 6. The CDR3 spans 16 residues. CDR3 nucleotides: TGTGCCAGTAGTACTCGTGCTAGCGGGAACACCGGGGAGCTGTTTTTT. Protein: CASSTRASGNTGELFF.

V and J are TRBV28 and TRBJ2-1; D may be TRBD1 (7 bases). The V end was cut by 6 bases, the J end by 3 bases, with 12 bases between. This CDR3 comprises 14 residues. In germline, CDR1 is MDHEN, CDR2 SYDVKM. CDR3 DNA: TGTGCCAGCAGCCCCCAGGGGGGCTACAATGAGCAGTTCTTC. Residues: CASSPQGGYNEQFF.

The chain is built from TRBV2 and TRBJ1-3, with D uncertain. Germline V gene sequence: CDR1 SNHLY, CDR2 FYNNEI. Trimming took off 6 bases at V and 0 bases at J, with 12 bases between the two ends. This CDR3 has 15 residues. CDR3 in amino acids: CASSPQVLSGNTIYF. In DNA form, the CDR3 reads TGTGCCAGCAGCCCTCAGGTCCTCTCTGGAAACACCATATATTTT.

A few counts support this clone. This sequence joins TRBV12-5 and TRBJ1-5; D gene ambiguous. The CDR3 spans 15 residues. In germline, CDR1 is LGHNT, CDR2 FRNRAP. Trimming pared 6 bases from V and 7 bases from J, leaving 19 bases between. The CDR3 DNA reads TGTGCTAGTGGATTTCGACCCTGGAGGCGACAGCCCCAGCATTTT. It is translated as CASGFRPWRRQPQHF.

This chain uses TRBV27 with TRBJ1-1; D possibly corresponds to TRBD1 (5 bases). V lost 3 bases to trimming and J lost 4 bases, with 9 bases between them. The germline V gene encodes CDR1 MNHEY and CDR2 SMNVEV (reference sequence). This CDR3 region has 13 residues. The CDR3 is CASSFREGTEAFF. The CDR3 region has the DNA TGTGCCAGCAGTTTCAGGGAGGGCACTGAAGCTTTCTTT.

The chain couples TRBV10-2 to TRBJ2-2; no definite D call. The CDR3 is 16 amino acids. In germline, CDR1 is WSHSY, CDR2 SAAADI. V lost 8 bases and J 1 base, leaving 17 bases between the germline ends. This chain's CDR3 is CASAPLASGNTGELFF. The CDR3 region has the DNA TGCGCCAGCGCCCCCTTAGCAAGTGGGAACACCGGGGAGCTGTTTTTT.